This T cell receptor (beta chain) was captured by sequencing in a study of breast tumors, draining lymph nodes, adjacent tissues. The lymph nodes were axillary draining lymph nodes from breast cancer patients. CDR3 size: 15 residues. From germline, CDR1 is MDHEN and CDR2 SYDVKM. Concerning this clonotype itself: No antigen is known for it. The junction departs from germline at one end; a sequencing error may be responsible.

Notes on the study in general: Tumors had less TCR diversity than lymph nodes, more than nontumor tissue. That most tumor T cells come from lymph nodes remained unproven. Findings are consistent with lymph node origin and intratumoral expansion of most tumor T cells.

TCRdb re-analysed the multiplex PCR reads in MiXCR, keeping a single row per CDR3 protein. This sample has roughly 120,000 distinct CDR3 sequences, with about 20% found just once. This TCR came from a female donor with breast cancer. Some clones in this sample may be carry-over from other donors' samples. This chain connects TRBV28 to TRBJ2-1, with TRBD2 matching over 14 bases. The sample was axillary lymph node tissue. The CDR3 DNA reads TGTGCCAGCAGTTCGGAGGGACTAGCGGGAGCTGTGAGGGTCTTC. Amino acids: CASSSEGLAGAVRVF.